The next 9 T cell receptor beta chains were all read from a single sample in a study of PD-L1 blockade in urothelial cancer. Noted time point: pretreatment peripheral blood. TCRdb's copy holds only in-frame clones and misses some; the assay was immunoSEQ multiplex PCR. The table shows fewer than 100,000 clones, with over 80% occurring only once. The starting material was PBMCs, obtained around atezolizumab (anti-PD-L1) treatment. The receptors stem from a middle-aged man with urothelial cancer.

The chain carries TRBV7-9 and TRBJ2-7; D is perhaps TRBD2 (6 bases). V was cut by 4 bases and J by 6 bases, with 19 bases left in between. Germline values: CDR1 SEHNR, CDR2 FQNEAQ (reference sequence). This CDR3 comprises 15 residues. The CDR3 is CASSSSRTILREQYF. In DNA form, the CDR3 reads TGTGCCAGCAGCTCGTCCCGGACTATCTTACGCGAGCAGTACTTC. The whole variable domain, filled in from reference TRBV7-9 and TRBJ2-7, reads DTGVSQNPRHKITKRGQNVTFRCDPISEHNRLYWYRQTLGQGPEFLTYFQNEAQLEKSRLLSDRFSAERPKGSFSTLEIQRTEQGDSAMYLCASSSSRTILREQYFGPGTRLTVT.

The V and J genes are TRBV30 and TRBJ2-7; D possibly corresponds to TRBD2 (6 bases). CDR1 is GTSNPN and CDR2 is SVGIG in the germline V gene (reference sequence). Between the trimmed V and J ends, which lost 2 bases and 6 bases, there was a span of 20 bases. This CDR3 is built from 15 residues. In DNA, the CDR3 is TGTGCCTGGAGTTTGGAGGGTGTTCGTGGAGGCGAGCAGTACTTC. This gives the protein CAWSLEGVRGGEQYF.

CDR3 loop: CASSFDRGKDEKLFF. CDR3 DNA: TGTGCCAGCAGTTTTGACAGGGGGAAAGATGAAAAACTGTTTTTT. The chain recombines TRBV6-1 with TRBJ1-4; 9 nucleotides agree with TRBD1. Unmatched junction bases numbered 7, after V lost 5 bases and J lost 6 bases. Germline values: CDR1 MNHNS, CDR2 SASEGT. The CDR3 is made up of 15 amino acids.

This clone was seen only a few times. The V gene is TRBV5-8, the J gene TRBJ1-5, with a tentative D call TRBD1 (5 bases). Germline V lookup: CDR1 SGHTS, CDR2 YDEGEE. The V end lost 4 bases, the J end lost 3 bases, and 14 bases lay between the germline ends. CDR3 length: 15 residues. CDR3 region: CASSRGGFNNQPQHF. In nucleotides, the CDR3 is TGTGCCAGCAGCCGGGGGGGTTTTAACAATCAGCCCCAGCATTTT.

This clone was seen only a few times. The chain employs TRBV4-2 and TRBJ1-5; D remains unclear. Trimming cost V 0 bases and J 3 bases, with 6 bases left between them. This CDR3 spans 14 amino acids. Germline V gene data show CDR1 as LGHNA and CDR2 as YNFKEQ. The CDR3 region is CASSQDSPNQPQHF. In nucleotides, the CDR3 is TGTGCCAGCAGCCAAGACAGTCCCAATCAGCCCCAGCATTTT.

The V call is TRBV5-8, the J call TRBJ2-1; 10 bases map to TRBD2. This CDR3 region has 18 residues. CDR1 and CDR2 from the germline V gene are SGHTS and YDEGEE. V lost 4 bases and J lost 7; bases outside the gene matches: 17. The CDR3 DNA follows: TGTGCCAGCAGCGCAGATAGCGGGAGGCTTTTAAGAGGGAATGAGCAGTTCTTC. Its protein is CASSADSGRLLRGNEQFF.

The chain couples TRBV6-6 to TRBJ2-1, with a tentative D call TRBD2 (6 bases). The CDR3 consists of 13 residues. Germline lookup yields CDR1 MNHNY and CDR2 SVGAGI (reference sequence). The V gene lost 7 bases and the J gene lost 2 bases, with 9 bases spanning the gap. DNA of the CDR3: TGTGCCAGCACCAGACTAGCCTACAATGAGCAGTTCTTC. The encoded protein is CASTRLAYNEQFF.

CDR3 sequence: CASDWRGTGELFF. DNA of the CDR3: TGTGCCAGTGACTGGAGGGGCACCGGGGAGCTGTTTTTT. The genes are TRBV19 and TRBJ2-2, with D possibly TRBD2 on 6 matching bases. The CDR3 runs 13 residues. Germline CDR1 LNHDA, CDR2 SQIVND (reference sequence). V was cut by 8 bases and J by 4 bases, with 11 bases left in between.

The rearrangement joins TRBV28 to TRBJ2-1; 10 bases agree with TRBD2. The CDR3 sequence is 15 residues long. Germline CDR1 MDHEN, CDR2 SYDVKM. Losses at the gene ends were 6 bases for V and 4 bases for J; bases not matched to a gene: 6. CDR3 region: CASSASGRAYNEQFF. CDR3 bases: TGTGCCAGCAGCGCAAGCGGGAGGGCATACAATGAGCAGTTCTTC.